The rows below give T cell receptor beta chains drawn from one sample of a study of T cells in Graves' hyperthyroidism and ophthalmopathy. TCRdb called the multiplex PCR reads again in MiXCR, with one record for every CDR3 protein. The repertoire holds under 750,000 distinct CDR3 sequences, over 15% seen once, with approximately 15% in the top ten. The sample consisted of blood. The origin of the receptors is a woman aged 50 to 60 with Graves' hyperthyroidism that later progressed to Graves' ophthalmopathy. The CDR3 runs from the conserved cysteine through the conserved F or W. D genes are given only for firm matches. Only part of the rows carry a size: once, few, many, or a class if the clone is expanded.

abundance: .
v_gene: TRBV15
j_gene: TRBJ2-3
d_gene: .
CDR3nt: TGTGCCACCAGCCGAGCGGGACAGATAGACACAGATACGCAGTATTTT
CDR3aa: CATSRAGQIDTDTQYF

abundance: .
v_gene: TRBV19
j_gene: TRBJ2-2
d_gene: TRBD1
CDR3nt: TGTGCCAGTAGTATTGACAGGGGAAACGGGGAGCTGTTTTTT
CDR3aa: CASSIDRGNGELFF

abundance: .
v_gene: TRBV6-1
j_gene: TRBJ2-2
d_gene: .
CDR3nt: TGTGCCAGCAACTACAGACACACCGGGGAGCTGTTTTTT
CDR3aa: CASNYRHTGELFF

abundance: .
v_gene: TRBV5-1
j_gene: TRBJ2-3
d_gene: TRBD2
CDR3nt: TGCGCCAGCAGCTTGCGTCCACCGGGACTAGCGGGGTTCACTAGCACAGATACGCAGTATTTT
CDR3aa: CASSLRPPGLAGFTSTDTQYF

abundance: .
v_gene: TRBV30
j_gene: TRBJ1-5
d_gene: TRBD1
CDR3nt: TGTGCCTGGAGTGTACTGGGGTTAGGGACAGGGGTTCAGCCCCAGCATTTT
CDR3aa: CAWSVLGLGTGVQPQHF

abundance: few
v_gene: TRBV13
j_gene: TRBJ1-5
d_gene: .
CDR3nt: TGTGCCAGCAGCTTTGGCTGGGACAATAGCAATCAGCCCCAGCATTTT
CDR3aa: CASSFGWDNSNQPQHF

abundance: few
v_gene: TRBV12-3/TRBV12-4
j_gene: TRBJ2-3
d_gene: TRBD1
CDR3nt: TGTGCCAGCAGCGCCTCGGACAGGGGCATGGCAGATACGCAGTATTTT
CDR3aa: CASSASDRGMADTQYF

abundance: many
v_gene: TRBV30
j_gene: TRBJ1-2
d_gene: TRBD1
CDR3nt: TGTGCCTGGAAGACAGGGTTTTCCTATGGCTACACCTTC
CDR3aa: CAWKTGFSYGYTF

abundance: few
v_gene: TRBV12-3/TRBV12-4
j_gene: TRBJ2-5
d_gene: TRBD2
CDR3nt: TGTGCCAGCACTCTTGGGGGACTAGCGGGGGGGGGGACCCAGTACTTC
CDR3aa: CASTLGGLAGGGTQYF

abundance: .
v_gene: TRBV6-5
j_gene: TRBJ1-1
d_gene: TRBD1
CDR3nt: TGTGCCAGCAGTTTAACAGGGGGCCAACCGACTGAAGCTTTCTTT
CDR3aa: CASSLTGGQPTEAFF

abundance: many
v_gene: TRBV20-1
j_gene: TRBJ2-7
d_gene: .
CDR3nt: TGCAGTGCTAGCCATCTGCGTGCCTCAAGCTCCTACGAGCAGTACTTC
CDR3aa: CSASHLRASSSYEQYF

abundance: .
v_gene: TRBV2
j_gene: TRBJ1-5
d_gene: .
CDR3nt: TGTGCCAGCAGTGCCCAGTATAGCAATCAGCCCCAGCATTTT
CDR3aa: CASSAQYSNQPQHF

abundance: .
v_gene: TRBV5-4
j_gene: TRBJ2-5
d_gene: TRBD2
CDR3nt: TGTGCCAGCAGCTTGCTGAGCGGGGGGGCTTTCGAGACCCAGTACTTC
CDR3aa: CASSLLSGGAFETQYF

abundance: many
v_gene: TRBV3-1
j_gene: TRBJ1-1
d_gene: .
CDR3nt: TGTGCCAGCAGCCAAGGGGCGATCAGGAACACTGAAGCTTTCTTT
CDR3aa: CASSQGAIRNTEAFF

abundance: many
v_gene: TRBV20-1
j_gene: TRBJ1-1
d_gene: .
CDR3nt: TGCAGTGCTAGTAGGCCCGCCGGTGAAGCTTTCTTT
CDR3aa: CSASRPAGEAFF

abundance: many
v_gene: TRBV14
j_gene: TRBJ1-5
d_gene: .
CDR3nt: TGTGCCAGCAGCCAAAGTAACGGGAATCAGCCCCAGCATTTT
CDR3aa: CASSQSNGNQPQHF

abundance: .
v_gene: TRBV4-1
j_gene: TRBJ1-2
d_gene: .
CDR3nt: TGCGCCAGCAGCCAAGATCTCTTAGAGGGTGGCTATGGCTACACCTTC
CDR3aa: CASSQDLLEGGYGYTF

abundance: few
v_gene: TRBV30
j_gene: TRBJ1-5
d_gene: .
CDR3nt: TGTGCCTGGAGTTCAGGGGCTGATCAGCCCCAGCATTTT
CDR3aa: CAWSSGADQPQHF

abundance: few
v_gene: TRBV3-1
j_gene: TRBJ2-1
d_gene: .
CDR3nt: TGTGCCAGCTCGGAGTCAGGGATGATGAATGAGCAGTTCTTC
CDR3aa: CASSESGMMNEQFF

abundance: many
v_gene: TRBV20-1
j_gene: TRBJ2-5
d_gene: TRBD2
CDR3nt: TGCAGTGCCGTGACTAGCGGGGGGCTCGGAGAGACCCAGTACTTC
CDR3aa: CSAVTSGGLGETQYF